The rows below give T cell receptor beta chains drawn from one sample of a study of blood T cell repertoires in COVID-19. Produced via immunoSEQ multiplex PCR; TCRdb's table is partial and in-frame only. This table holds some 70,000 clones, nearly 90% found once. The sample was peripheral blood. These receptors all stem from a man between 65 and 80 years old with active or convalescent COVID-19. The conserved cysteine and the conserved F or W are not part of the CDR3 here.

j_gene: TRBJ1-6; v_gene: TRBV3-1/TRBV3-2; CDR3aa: ASSQGGQGENSPLH
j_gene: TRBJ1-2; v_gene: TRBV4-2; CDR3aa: ASSHTNGGYT
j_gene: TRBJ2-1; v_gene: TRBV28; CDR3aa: ASSRQGGNSYNEQF
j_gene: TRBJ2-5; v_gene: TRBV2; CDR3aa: ASSVGAKETQY
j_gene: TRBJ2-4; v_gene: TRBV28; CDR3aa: ASSYLAGGFKNIQY
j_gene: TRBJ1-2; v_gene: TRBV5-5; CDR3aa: ASSLQVFYGYT
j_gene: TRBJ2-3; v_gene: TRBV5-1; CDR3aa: ASSLLRDSTDTQY
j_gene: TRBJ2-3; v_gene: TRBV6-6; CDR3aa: ASSYPSGWGTDTQY
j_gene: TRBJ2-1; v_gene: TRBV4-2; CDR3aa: ASSQSSRVSSSYNEQF
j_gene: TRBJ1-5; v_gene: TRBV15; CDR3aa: ATSRGFSDQPQH
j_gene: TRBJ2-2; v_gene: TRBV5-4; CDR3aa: ASSIGIAGSRGELF
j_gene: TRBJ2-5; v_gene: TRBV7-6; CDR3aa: ASSSSRLSRTVGGETQY
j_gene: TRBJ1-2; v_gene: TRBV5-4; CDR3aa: ASSFGAGSGYT
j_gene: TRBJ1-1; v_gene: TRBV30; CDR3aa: AWSVLSRREAF
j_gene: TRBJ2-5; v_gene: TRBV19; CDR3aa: ASSIGLATQETQY
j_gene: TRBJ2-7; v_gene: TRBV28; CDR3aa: ASAEFTVQGAYEQY
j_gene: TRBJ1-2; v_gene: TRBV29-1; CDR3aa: SVWTYGYT